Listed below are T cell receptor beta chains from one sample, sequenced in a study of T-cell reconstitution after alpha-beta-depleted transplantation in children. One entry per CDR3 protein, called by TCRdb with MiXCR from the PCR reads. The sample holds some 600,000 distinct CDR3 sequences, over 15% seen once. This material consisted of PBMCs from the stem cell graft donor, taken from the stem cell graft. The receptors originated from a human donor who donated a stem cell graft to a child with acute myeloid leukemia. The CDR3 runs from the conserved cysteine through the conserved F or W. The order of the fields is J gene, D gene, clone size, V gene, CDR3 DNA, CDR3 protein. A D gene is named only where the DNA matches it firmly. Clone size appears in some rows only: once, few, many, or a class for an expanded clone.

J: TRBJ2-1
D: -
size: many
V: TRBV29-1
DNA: TGCAGCCCCCGGGTCTTCAATGAGCAGTTCTTC
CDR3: CSPRVFNEQFF

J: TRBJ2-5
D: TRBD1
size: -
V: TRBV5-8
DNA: TGTGCCAGCAGGGGAGGGACAGGGGCCCGTCAGACCCAGTACTTC
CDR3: CASRGGTGARQTQYF

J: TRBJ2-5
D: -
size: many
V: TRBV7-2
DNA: TGTGCCAGCAGCTTGGACGGTGGAAGTGAGACCCAGTACTTC
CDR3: CASSLDGGSETQYF

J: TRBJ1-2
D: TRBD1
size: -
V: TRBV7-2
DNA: TGTGCCAGCAGCCCCAGACAGGGGGATCGCGCCTATGGCTACACCTTC
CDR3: CASSPRQGDRAYGYTF

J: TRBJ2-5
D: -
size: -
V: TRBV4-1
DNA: TGCGCCAGCAGCCAGGCTGTCGTGCGGGAGACCCAGTACTTC
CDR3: CASSQAVVRETQYF

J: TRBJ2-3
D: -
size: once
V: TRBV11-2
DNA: TGTGCCAGCAGCTTATCGGACGGCACAGATACGCAGTATTTT
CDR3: CASSLSDGTDTQYF

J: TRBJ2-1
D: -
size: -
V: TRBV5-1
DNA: TGCGCCAGCAGCGGCCGGGGGGCGCCCTACAATGAGCAGTTCTTC
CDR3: CASSGRGAPYNEQFF

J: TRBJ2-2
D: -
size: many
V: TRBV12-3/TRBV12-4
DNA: TGTGCCAGCAGTTTATCGGGGCTTAGGGCCGGGGAGCTGTTTTTT
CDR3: CASSLSGLRAGELFF

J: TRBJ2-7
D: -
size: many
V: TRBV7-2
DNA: TGTGCCAGCAGCTTAGGCGGGACTGGGCGAGGAGAGCAGTACTTC
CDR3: CASSLGGTGRGEQYF

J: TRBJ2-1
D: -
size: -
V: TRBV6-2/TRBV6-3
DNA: TGTGCCAGCCATGTCCGAGGGGCCAACAATGAGCAGTTCTTC
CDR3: CASHVRGANNEQFF

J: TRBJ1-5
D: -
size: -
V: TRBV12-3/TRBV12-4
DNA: TGTGCCAGCAGTTTAGGGGCGCGGCCCCAGCATTTT
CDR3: CASSLGARPQHF

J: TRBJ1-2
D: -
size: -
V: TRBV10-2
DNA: TGCGCCAGCAGTGATAGCCCGGGGGCGCCCGGCTACACCTTC
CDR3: CASSDSPGAPGYTF

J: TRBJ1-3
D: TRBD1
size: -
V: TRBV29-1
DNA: TGCAGCGCTTTTCTATGGGACAGCTCTGGAAACACCATATATTTT
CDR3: CSAFLWDSSGNTIYF

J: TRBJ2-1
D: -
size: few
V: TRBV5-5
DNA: TGTGCCAGCACACACGACGGGGGTTACCCGTACAATGAGCAGTTCTTC
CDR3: CASTHDGGYPYNEQFF

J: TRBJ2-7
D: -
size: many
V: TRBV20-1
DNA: TGCAGTGCTAAACCCCTCGCGCCTAGCCCGTACGAGCAGTACTTC
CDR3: CSAKPLAPSPYEQYF

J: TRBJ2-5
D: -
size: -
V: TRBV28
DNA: TGTGCCAGCAGTTCGACGGTGGAATACCAAGAGACCCAGTACTTC
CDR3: CASSSTVEYQETQYF

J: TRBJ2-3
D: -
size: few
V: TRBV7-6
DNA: TGTGCCAGCAGCCCCTACTCCATAGGGGGCACAGATACGCAGTATTTT
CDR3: CASSPYSIGGTDTQYF

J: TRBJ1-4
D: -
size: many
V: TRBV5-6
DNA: TGTGCCAGCAGCTTGCGTGACACCAATGAAAAACTGTTTTTT
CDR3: CASSLRDTNEKLFF

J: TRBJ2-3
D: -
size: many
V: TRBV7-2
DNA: TGTGCCAGCAGCTTAGGCCGGGGGACGACTAGCACAGATACGCAGTATTTT
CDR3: CASSLGRGTTSTDTQYF

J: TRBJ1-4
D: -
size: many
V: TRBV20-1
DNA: TGCAGTGCTAATTTTGGTGCGGGCGAAAAACTGTTTTTT
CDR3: CSANFGAGEKLFF

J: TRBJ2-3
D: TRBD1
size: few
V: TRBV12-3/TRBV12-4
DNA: TGTGCCAGCAGTTGGGGACAGGGGGGCACAGATACGCAGTATTTT
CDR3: CASSWGQGGTDTQYF

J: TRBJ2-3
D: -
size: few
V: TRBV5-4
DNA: TGTGCCAGCAGCACCGAAGGCAAAACACGGGATACGCAGTATTTT
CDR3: CASSTEGKTRDTQYF

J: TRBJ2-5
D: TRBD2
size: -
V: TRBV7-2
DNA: TGTGCCAGCAGCGGACAACTAGCGGGGGGGCCTGAGACCCAGTACTTC
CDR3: CASSGQLAGGPETQYF